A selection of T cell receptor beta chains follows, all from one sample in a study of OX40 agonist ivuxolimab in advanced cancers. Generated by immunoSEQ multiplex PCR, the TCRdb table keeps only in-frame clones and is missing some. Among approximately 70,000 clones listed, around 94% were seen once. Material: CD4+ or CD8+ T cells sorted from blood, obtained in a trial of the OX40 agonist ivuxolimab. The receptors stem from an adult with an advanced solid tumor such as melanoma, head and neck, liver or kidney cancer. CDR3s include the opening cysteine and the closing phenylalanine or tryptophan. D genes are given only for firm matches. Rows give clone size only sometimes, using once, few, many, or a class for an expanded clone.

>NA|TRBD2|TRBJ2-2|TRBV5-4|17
TGTGCCAGCAGCTTGGTCCTAGCGGGGGCGAACACCGGGGAGCTGTTTTTT
CASSLVLAGANTGELFF
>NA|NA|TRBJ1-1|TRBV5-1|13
TGCGCCAGCAGCTTTGACCAGAACACTGAAGCTTTCTTT
CASSFDQNTEAFF
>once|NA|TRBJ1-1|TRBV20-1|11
TGCAGTGCTAACGTGAACACTGAAGCTTTCTTT
CSANVNTEAFF
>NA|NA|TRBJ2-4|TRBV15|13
TGTGCCACCAGCGCCGGAGGGCCCTACATTCAGTACTTC
CATSAGGPYIQYF
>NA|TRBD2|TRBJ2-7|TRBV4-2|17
TGTGCCAGCAGCAAGCGGGGACTAGCGGGAGACACCTACGAGCAGTACTTC
CASSKRGLAGDTYEQYF
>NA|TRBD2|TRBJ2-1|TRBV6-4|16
TGTGCCAGCAGGACCACTACTAGCGGGAGCGGCGATGAGCAGTTCTTC
CASRTTTSGSGDEQFF
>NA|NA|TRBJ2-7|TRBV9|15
TGTGCCAGCAGCGAATCGCTAGCGAACTCCTACGAGCAGTACTTC
CASSESLANSYEQYF
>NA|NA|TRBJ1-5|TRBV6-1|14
TGTGCCAGCAGGGGACTGTATAGCAATCAGCCCCAGCATTTT
CASRGLYSNQPQHF
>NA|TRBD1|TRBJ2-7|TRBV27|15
TGTGCCAGCAGTTCCCGGGACAGGGGTTTTTACGAGCAGTACTTC
CASSSRDRGFYEQYF
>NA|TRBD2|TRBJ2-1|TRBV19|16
TGTGCCAGTAGTATAGCGGGGACTACCCCTTACAATGAGCAGTTCTTC
CASSIAGTTPYNEQFF
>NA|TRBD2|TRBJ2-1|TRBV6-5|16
TGTGCCAGCAGTTACGGGGGGGGAGGGGTCTACAATGAGCAGTTCTTC
CASSYGGGGVYNEQFF
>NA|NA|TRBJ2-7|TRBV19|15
TGTGCCAGTAGTCCAATGAGGTCGGGAGTCTACGAGCAGTACTTC
CASSPMRSGVYEQYF
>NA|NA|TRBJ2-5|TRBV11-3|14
TGTGCCAGCAGCTTAGTAGCTAGTCAAGAGACCCAGTACTTC
CASSLVASQETQYF
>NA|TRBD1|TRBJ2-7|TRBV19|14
TGTGCCAGTAGTATCGGGACAGTATTCTACGAGCAGTACTTC
CASSIGTVFYEQYF
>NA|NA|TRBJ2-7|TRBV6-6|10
TGTGCCAGCAGGGACTACGAGCAGTACTTC
CASRDYEQYF
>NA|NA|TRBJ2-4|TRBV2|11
TGTGCCAGCAGTGTTGGAAACATTCAGTACTTC
CASSVGNIQYF
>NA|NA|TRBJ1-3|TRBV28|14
TGTGCCAGCAGTTTTGGGGCCCGGGGAAACACCATATATTTT
CASSFGARGNTIYF
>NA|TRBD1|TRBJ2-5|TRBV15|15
TGTGCCACCAGCAGAGGGGACAGGGGGCGGGAGACCCAGTACTTC
CATSRGDRGRETQYF
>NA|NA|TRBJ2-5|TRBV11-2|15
TGTGCCAGCAGTCTACAGGGGGGGGGACAAGAGACCCAGTACTTC
CASSLQGGGQETQYF
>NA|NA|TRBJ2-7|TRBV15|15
TGTGCCACCAGCAGAGCCGGGACAAAAACCTACGAGCAGTACTTC
CATSRAGTKTYEQYF
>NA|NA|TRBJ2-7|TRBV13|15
TGTGCCAGCAGCTTCGGACTCAGGGGTAACTACGAGCAGTACTTC
CASSFGLRGNYEQYF
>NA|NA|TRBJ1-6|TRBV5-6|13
TGTGCCAGCAGCTTGAACAGCAGATCACCCCTCCACTTT
CASSLNSRSPLHF
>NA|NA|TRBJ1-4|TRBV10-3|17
TGTGCCACCGAGCAGGGTGGTGGAAGGGGGGCCGGGGAAAAACTGTTTTTT
CATEQGGGRGAGEKLFF
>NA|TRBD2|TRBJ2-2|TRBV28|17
TGTGCCAGCAGTTTACCTAGCGGGAGGGCCGGGACCGGGGAGCTGTTTTTT
CASSLPSGRAGTGELFF
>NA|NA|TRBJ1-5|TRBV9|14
TGTGCCAGCAGCGGAGGGTTGGGGAATCAGCCCCAGCATTTT
CASSGGLGNQPQHF
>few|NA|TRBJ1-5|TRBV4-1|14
TGCGCCAGCAGCCAAGGGACAGGCAATCAGCCCCAGCATTTT
CASSQGTGNQPQHF
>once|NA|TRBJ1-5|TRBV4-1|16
TGCGCCAGCAGCCAAGTTGAACAGTATAGCAATCAGCCCCAGCATTTT
CASSQVEQYSNQPQHF
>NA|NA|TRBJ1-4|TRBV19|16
TGTGCCAGTAGTATACAGGGGAGGGCCTTCAATGAAAAACTGTTTTTT
CASSIQGRAFNEKLFF
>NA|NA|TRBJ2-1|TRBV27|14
TGTGCCAGCAGTTTCTTGGACAGTCACAATGAGCAGTTCTTC
CASSFLDSHNEQFF
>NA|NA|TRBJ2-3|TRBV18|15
TGTGCCAGCTCACTGGGGTTTTCCGGCACAGATACGCAGTATTTT
CASSLGFSGTDTQYF
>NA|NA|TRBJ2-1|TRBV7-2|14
TGTGCCAGCAGCCCGCTAGGGCCCTACAATGAGCAGTTCTTC
CASSPLGPYNEQFF
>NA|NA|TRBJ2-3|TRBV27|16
TGTGCCAGCAGTTTTCGGCCCAGGGACTTCTATCGTACGCAGTATTTT
CASSFRPRDFYRTQYF
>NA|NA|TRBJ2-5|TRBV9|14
TGTGCCAGCAGCCCCCGGGGGGCACAAGAGACCCAGTACTTC
CASSPRGAQETQYF
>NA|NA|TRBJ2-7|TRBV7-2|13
TGTGCCAGCAGCTTAGTCTGGGGAGAGGAGCAGTACTTC
CASSLVWGEEQYF
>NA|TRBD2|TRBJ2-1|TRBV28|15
TGTGCCAGCAGTTTAAAGGTAGCGGGAGGGGATGAGCAGTTCTTC
CASSLKVAGGDEQFF
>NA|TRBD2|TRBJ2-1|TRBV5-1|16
TGCGCCAGCAGTTCAACAGCGGGAGCCTCTTACAATGAGCAGTTCTTC
CASSSTAGASYNEQFF
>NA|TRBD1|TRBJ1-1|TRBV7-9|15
TGTGCCAGCAGCTCCCGGACAGGCATGAACACTGAAGCTTTCTTT
CASSSRTGMNTEAFF
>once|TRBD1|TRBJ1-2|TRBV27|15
TGTGCCAGCAGACAACCGGGACAGGGAAATTATGGCTACACCTTC
CASRQPGQGNYGYTF
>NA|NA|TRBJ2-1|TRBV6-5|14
TGTGCCAGCAGGGGGGAGAGCGCCTACAATGAGCAGTTCTTC
CASRGESAYNEQFF
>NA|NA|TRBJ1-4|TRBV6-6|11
TGTGCCAGCAGTAGGGAGCTCCGTCTGTTTTTT
CASSRELRLFF
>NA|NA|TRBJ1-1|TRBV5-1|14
TGCGCCAGCAGCTTGGGGGGAGGGAACACTGAAGCTTTCTTT
CASSLGGGNTEAFF
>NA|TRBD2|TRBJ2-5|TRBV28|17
TGTGCCAGCAGTGCACCGGGACTAGCCTCGCAGGAAGAGACCCAGTACTTC
CASSAPGLASQEETQYF
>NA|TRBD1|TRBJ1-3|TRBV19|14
TGTGCCAGTAGTGACAGGGTCTCTGGAAACACCATATATTTT
CASSDRVSGNTIYF
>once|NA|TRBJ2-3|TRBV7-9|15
TGTGCCAGCAGCTTCCCAGGCCAACGCACAGATACGCAGTATTTT
CASSFPGQRTDTQYF
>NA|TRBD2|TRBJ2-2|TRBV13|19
TGTGCCAGCAGCTTAGTTCCCGGGACTAGCGGGAGGGCCACCGGGGAGCTGTTTTTT
CASSLVPGTSGRATGELFF
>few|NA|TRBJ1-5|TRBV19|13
TGTGCCAGTAAGACGGTCGGCAATCAGCCCCAGCATTTT
CASKTVGNQPQHF
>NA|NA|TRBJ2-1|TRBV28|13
TGTGCCAGCAACTCAAACGCACCCAGTGAGCAGTTCTTC
CASNSNAPSEQFF
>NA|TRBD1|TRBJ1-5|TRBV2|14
TGTGCCAGCAGTGGGACAGGGGGCGATCAGCCCCAGCATTTT
CASSGTGGDQPQHF
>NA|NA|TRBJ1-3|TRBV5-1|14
TGCGCCAGCAGCTTGGTAACAGGTGGAAACACCATATATTTT
CASSLVTGGNTIYF
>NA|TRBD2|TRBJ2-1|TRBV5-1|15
TGCGCCAGCAGTATAGCGGGAAGCTCCTACAATGAGCAGTTCTTC
CASSIAGSSYNEQFF
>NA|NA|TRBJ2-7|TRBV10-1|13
TGCGCCAGCAGTGGCGGCGCCTCCTACGAGCAGTACTTC
CASSGGASYEQYF
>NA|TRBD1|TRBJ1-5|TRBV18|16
TGTGCCAGCTCACCATTCCCCACAGGGGGCAATCAGCCCCAGCATTTT
CASSPFPTGGNQPQHF